Shown below are 8 T cell receptor beta chains from a single sample sequenced in a study of blood T cell repertoires in COVID-19. Sequencing was performed with immunoSEQ multiplex PCR; in TCRdb, only in-frame clones are kept and a portion is missing. The sample holds some 30,000 clones, 88% seen once. Sequenced: peripheral blood. The receptors were sampled from a human donor in a cohort sampled during active COVID-19.

This sequence joins TRBV7-9 and TRBJ1-4; D might be TRBD1 (6 bases). V lost 1 base and J 6 bases, leaving 15 bases between the germline ends. There are 16 residues in the CDR3. CDR1 SEHNR and CDR2 FQNEAQ come from the germline V gene (reference sequence). CDR3 region: CASSLGTGNRDEKLFF. In DNA form, the CDR3 reads TGTGCCAGCAGCTTAGGCACAGGGAATAGGGATGAAAAACTGTTTTTT.

The gene calls are TRBV7-3 and TRBJ2-1, with a weak D call TRBD2 (5 bases). The length of the CDR3 is 16 residues. Trimming pared 5 bases from V and 6 bases from J, leaving 20 bases between. Germline V gene sequence: CDR1 SGHTA, CDR2 FQGTGA. The CDR3 region has the DNA TGTGCCAGCAGCCCCCAACCCCCCGGGGTCCGCAATGAGCAGTTCTTC. The encoded protein is CASSPQPPGVRNEQFF.

This clone came up a few times. Mismatch with germline at one junction end may stem from a read error. The V and J genes are TRBV4-2 and TRBJ1-5; 8 bases are a match to TRBD1. The CDR3 consists of 16 residues. The V gene's germline CDR1 is LGHNA and CDR2 YNFKEQ. CDR3: CASSFRAGGDDQAQHF. The CDR3 DNA sequence: TGTGCCAGCAGTTTCAGGGCAGGGGGCGATGATCAGGCCCAGCATTTT.

Of note for this clone: At one boundary the junction diverges from the germline segment, which might be a read error. Other DNA sequences from this sample encode an identical CDR3 as well. V gene TRBV6-1 combines with J gene TRBJ1-2, with D possibly TRBD1 on 5 matching bases. This CDR3 spans 14 amino acids. Germline-derived CDR1 and CDR2 are MNHNS and SASEGT. The CDR3 region is CASSDPVRDYGYTF. The CDR3 coding sequence is TGTGCCAGCAGTGACCCAGTGAGGGACTATGGCTACACCTTT.

Only one count was recorded for this clone. The chain is built from TRBV5-1 and TRBJ2-7, with 7 bases aligning to TRBD1. The CDR3 is made up of 13 amino acids. The V gene's germline CDR1 is SGHRS and CDR2 YFSETQ. V trimming: 3 bases; J trimming: 4 bases; junction bases outside the gene matches: 4. CDR3 sequence: CASSWDSAYEQYF. The CDR3 nucleotides read TGCGCCAGCAGCTGGGACAGTGCTTACGAGCAGTACTTC.

This chain links TRBV5-1 with TRBJ2-2; D is perhaps TRBD1 (6 bases). V gave up 10 bases and J gave up 4 bases, with 17 bases separating them. Germline V gene lookup returns CDR1 SGHRS and CDR2 YFSETQ. The CDR3 loop spans 14 amino acids. The CDR3 DNA sequence: TGCGCCGGAAAACAGGGTGCGGGCACCGGGGAGCTGTTTTTT. Protein: CAGKQGAGTGELFF.

The chain combines TRBV4-1 with TRBJ1-2; perhaps TRBD1 as D (5 bases). Trimming shortened V by 0 bases and J by 4 bases, and 12 bases separated the two germline ends. Germline assignment: CDR1 MGHRA and CDR2 YSYEKL. The CDR3 loop spans 15 amino acids. The CDR3 DNA reads TGCGCCAGCAGCCAAGATGGGGGGGGAGTCTATGGCTACACCTTC. Protein: CASSQDGGGVYGYTF.

The chain employs TRBV12-3 or TRBV12-4 and TRBJ2-7; D gene ambiguous. The ends were cut back, 3 bases at V and 3 bases at J, with 6 bases in the middle. The CDR3 is made up of 12 amino acids. The CDR3 nucleotides read TGTGCCAGCAGTTTCTACGGCTACGAGCAGTACTTC. As protein: CASSFYGYEQYF.